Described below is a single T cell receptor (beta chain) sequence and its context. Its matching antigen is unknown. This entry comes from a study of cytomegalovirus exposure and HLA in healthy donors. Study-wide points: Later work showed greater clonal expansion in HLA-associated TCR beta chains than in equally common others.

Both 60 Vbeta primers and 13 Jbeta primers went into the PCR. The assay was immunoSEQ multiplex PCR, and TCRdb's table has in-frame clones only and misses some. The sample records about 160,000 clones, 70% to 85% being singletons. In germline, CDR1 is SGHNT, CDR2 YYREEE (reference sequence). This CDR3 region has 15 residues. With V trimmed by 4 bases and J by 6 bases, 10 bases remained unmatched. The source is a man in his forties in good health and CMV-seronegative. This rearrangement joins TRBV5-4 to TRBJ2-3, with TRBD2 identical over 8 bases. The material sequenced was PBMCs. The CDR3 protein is CASSPREAGVDTQYF. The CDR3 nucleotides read TGTGCCAGCAGCCCTCGGGAAGCGGGGGTCGATACGCAGTATTTT.